This passage covers 17 T cell receptor beta chains from one sample sequenced in a study of T cell repertoires in cytomegalovirus infection. Each CDR3 protein is one row after TCRdb ran MiXCR on the reads. In the table there are 250,000 to 300,000 distinct CDR3 sequences, roughly 24% of which are singletons. The sequenced material came from PBMCs. The receptors stem from a human donor in good health (CMV status not recorded). Some clones in this sample may be carry-over from other donors' samples.

The V and J genes are TRBV6-2 or TRBV6-3 and TRBJ1-2; no clear D gene. Germline loops: CDR1 MNHEY, CDR2 SVGEGT. The CDR3 is 12 amino acids. V was clipped by 8 bases and J by 8 bases, with 15 bases between them. The CDR3 region has the DNA TGTGCCAGCTCATTCAAGGTGTGGGGCTACACCTTC. It translates to CASSFKVWGYTF.

This clonotype has at least ten counts. This sequence joins TRBV7-8 and TRBJ2-1; the D is unclear. The V gene's germline CDR1 is SGHVS and CDR2 FQNEAQ. The CDR3 spans 14 residues. V lost 2 bases, J lost 6 bases, and 11 bases lay in between. Written as DNA, the CDR3 is TGTGCCAGCAGCTTATGGTCGGTGAGCAATGAGCAGTTCTTC. Its protein product is CASSLWSVSNEQFF.

The genes are TRBV6-6 and TRBJ2-7; D possibly corresponds to TRBD1 (5 bases). The CDR3 sequence is 13 residues long. Germline V CDR1 and CDR2: MNHNY, SVGAGI (reference sequence). Trimming took off 8 bases at V and 0 bases at J, with 11 bases between the two ends. CDR3 sequence: CASLTQVSYEQYF. CDR3 sequence (DNA): TGTGCCAGCCTCACACAGGTCTCCTACGAGCAGTACTTC.

This clonotype has at least ten counts. V usage is TRBV27 and J usage is TRBJ2-6; D is unresolved. Germline-derived CDR1 and CDR2 are MNHEY and SMNVEV (reference sequence). The length of the CDR3 is 13 residues. V gave up 7 bases and J gave up 4 bases, with 8 bases separating them. The CDR3 nucleotides read TGTGCCAGCAAAGGGAACGGGGCCAACGTCCTGACTTTC. Amino acid sequence: CASKGNGANVLTF.

This clonotype was seen many times. V gene TRBV7-2 combines with J gene TRBJ1-5; possible D gene TRBD1, 5 bases. Germline V gene lookup returns CDR1 SGHTA and CDR2 FQGNSA. V was cut by 8 bases and J by 9 bases, with 17 bases left in between. The CDR3 extends over 13 amino acids. The CDR3 spells CASGDGGVLPQHF. The CDR3 DNA reads as TGTGCCAGCGGGGACGGGGGTGTCTTGCCCCAGCATTTT. The full variable domain, in which reference TRBV7-2 and TRBJ1-5 provide the parts outside the CDR3, is GAGVSQSPSNKVTEKGKDVELRCDPISGHTALYWYRQSLGQGLEFLIYFQGNSAPDKSGLPSDRFSAERTGGSVSTLTIQRTQQEDSAVYLCASGDGGVLPQHFGDGTRLSIL.

The genes are TRBV6-5 and TRBJ2-7, with unresolved D. CDR1 and CDR2 (germline): MNHEY, SVGAGI. The CDR3 covers 12 residues. The V and J ends lost 4 bases and 4 bases respectively, with 8 bases between them. The CDR3 nucleotides read TGTGCCAGCAGTTCCCAAAGGTACGAGCAGTACTTC. This codes for CASSSQRYEQYF.

The chain employs TRBV12-3 or TRBV12-4 and TRBJ2-3; D assignment may be TRBD1 or TRBD2 (5 bases each). The CDR3 spans 14 residues. V was pared by 6 bases and J by 6 bases, with 16 bases between. CDR3 DNA: TGTGCCAGCAGACCATGGGGGAGTGGGGATACGCAGTATTTT. It codes for CASRPWGSGDTQYF.

This rearrangement joins TRBV28 to TRBJ2-7; 7 nucleotides agree with TRBD2. The CDR3 runs to 14 residues. Germline trimming cut 6 bases from V and 2 bases from J; bases unmatched to any gene: 7. Germline CDR1 MDHEN, CDR2 SYDVKM. The CDR3 nucleotides read TGTGCCAGCAGCGGTACGGCGGGGGCCTACGAGCAGTACTTC. Its translation is CASSGTAGAYEQYF.

This clonotype was observed a single time. This rearrangement joins TRBV19 to TRBJ2-1; 10 bases align to TRBD1. CDR1 is LNHDA and CDR2 is SQIVND in the germline V gene (reference sequence). Trimming took 9 bases from V and 7 from J; bases not matched to a gene: 9. This CDR3 is 14 amino acids long. The CDR3 protein is CASRGTGAINEQFF. The CDR3 region has the DNA TGTGCCAGCAGGGGGACAGGGGCGATAAATGAGCAGTTCTTC.

V gene TRBV5-4 combines with J gene TRBJ2-5; a weak D match, TRBD2 (7 bases). V lost 0 bases and J lost 3, with 12 bases in between. CDR1 is SGHNT and CDR2 is YYREEE in the germline V gene (reference sequence). This CDR3 is 15 amino acids long. The CDR3 loop is CASSLVGGREETQYF. Here the CDR3 DNA reads TGTGCCAGCAGCTTGGTCGGGGGGCGGGAAGAGACCCAGTACTTC.

This clonotype has only a few counts. The chain links TRBV7-9 to TRBJ2-1; 13 bases line up with TRBD2. Unmatched junction bases numbered 20, after V lost 5 bases and J lost 4 bases. Germline CDR1 is SEHNR and CDR2 is FQNEAQ (reference sequence). CDR3 length: 21 amino acids. The chain's CDR3 is CASSAKSGLRGLAGLYNEQFF. The CDR3 DNA reads as TGTGCCAGCAGCGCCAAGTCCGGACTCCGGGGACTAGCGGGGTTGTACAATGAGCAGTTCTTC.

The chain is built from TRBV12-3 or TRBV12-4 and TRBJ2-3; tentatively, D is TRBD2 (5 bases). Trimming stripped 6 bases from V and 4 bases from J, with 11 bases between. The CDR3 sequence is 13 residues long. Here the CDR3 DNA reads TGTGCCAGCAGACCCAGGACTGCAGATACGCAGTATTTT. Translating gives CASRPRTADTQYF.

The sample holds a few counts of this clonotype. V gene TRBV28 combines with J gene TRBJ1-5; a weak D match, TRBD1 (6 bases). The CDR3 is 15 residues long. Trimming removed 5 bases from V and 7 bases from J, with 18 bases in between. From germline, CDR1 is MDHEN and CDR2 SYDVKM. CDR3 bases: TGTGCCAGCAGTCCCCTAGGACAGATAGAACAGCCCCAGCATTTT. Translated, it gives CASSPLGQIEQPQHF.

This clonotype was counted between two and nine times. V and J are TRBV28 and TRBJ1-1; no reliable D call. CDR1 is MDHEN and CDR2 is SYDVKM in the germline V gene. Trimming removed 5 bases from V and 0 bases from J, with 7 bases in between. This CDR3 has 13 amino acids. In nucleotides, the CDR3 is TGTGCCAGCAGTCATCCATTGAACACTGAAGCTTTCTTT. This sequence encodes CASSHPLNTEAFF.

V and J are TRBV20-1 and TRBJ2-1; TRBD2 agrees at 7 bases. The CDR3 totals 15 residues. The junction had 11 bases not matched to a gene; V was cut back by 6 bases and J by 3 bases. Per the germline V gene, CDR1 is DFQATT and CDR2 is SNEGSKA (reference sequence). DNA for the CDR3: TGCAGTGCCCCTTGGAGCGGGGTACTCTACAATGAGCAGTTCTTC. Its protein product is CSAPWSGVLYNEQFF.

The table lists this clonotype with a few counts. The gene calls are TRBV20-1 and TRBJ1-2; D is undetermined. CDR1 DFQATT and CDR2 SNEGSKA come from the germline V gene (reference sequence). This CDR3 spans 12 amino acids. Deletions cut 5 bases from V and 8 bases from J, with 15 bases between. The CDR3 loop is CSAPDWIGGYTF. The CDR3, as DNA: TGCAGTGCTCCCGACTGGATTGGAGGCTACACCTTC.

Comment on this clonotype: This clone may be a read error of a much larger clone one base away. The CDR3 end shows no conserved phenylalanine or tryptophan, and so a read error is likely. CDR3 residues: CASIRDGQGGVSGANVLTC. The CDR3 DNA follows: TGCGCCAGCATACGGGACGGCCAGGGTGGAGTGTCCGGGGCCAACGTCCTGACTTGC. V is TRBV5-1 and J is TRBJ2-6; D may match TRBD1 or TRBD2 (5 bases each). V gave up 6 bases and J gave up 4 bases, with 26 bases separating them. Germline loops: CDR1 SGHRS, CDR2 YFSETQ. The CDR3 extends over 19 amino acids.